This T cell receptor beta chain was captured in a study of blood T cells in healthy people across ages. Study-wide results and caveats: Measured against age, TCR beta diversity per million T cells decreased in a roughly linear manner. Naive CD4+ cell counts and diversity both ran higher in long-lived than in aged donors. Estimated diversity that came from one million T cells was considered an underestimate.

Of note for this clonotype: Its target is not known.

It was with a sample-barcoded 5' primer and a J-beta primer mix that a second PCR of roughly 7 to 12 cycles was run. TCRdb passed the 5' RACE reads through MiXCR, listing each CDR3 protein once. The table lists about 1.8 million distinct CDR3 sequences, just under 50% of them singletons. Per individual sample, total RNA of at least 5 micrograms was extracted. The specimen was blood. The origin of this receptor is a woman in her 40s in good health.

CDR3: CSARDQGTSDEQFF. CDR3 nucleotides: TGCAGTGCTAGAGATCAGGGGACTAGCGATGAGCAGTTCTTC. The chain couples TRBV20-1 to TRBJ2-1, with 10 bases lining up with TRBD2. The V gene's germline CDR1 is DFQATT and CDR2 SNEGSKA (reference sequence). V lost 0 bases, J lost 8 bases, and 4 bases stayed unmatched. CDR3 length: 14 residues.